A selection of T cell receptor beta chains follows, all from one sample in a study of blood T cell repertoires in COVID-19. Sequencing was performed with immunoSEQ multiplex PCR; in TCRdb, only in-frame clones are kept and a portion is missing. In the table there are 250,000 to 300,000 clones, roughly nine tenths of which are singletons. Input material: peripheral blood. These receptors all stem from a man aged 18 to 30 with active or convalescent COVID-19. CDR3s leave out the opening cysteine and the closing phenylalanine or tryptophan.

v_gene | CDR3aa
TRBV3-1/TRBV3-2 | ASSRIGSQETQY
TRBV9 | ASSRGSETQY
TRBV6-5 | ASRTGYSGNTIY
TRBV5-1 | ATTRGGAPTDTQY
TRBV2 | ASTSIRDSSETQY
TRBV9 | ASGKGQGNEQY
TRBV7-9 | ASSLKGIRQGGSDYGYT
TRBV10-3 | AISVRGQQAGQPQH
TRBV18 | ASSPSASGLPPYNEQF
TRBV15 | ATSRTTGDSNQPQH
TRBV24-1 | ATSVGQSNQPQH
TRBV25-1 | ASSVQSGNTIY
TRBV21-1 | ASSRNGPSLRDTRDREKETQY
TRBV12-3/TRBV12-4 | ASSGGRIQPQH
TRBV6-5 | ASRQGTGNYGYT